The sequence of this TCR beta chain was determined in a study of blood T cell repertoires in COVID-19 (TCRdb year 2020). A note on the overall study: Samples from collaborators originated in the United States, Italy and Spain and spanned both the acute and convalescent phases of COVID-19. Sample metadata almost always included a de-identified subject ID, COVID-19 status, age in years and sex. The repertoires were made available in a free public database intended to serve as a resource for research on the immune response to SARS-CoV-2. Subjects who had been exposed to COVID-19, were actively infected with it, or had recovered from it provided the deeply sampled blood TCRbeta repertoires that made up the dataset. Where available, HLA class I and class II types were taken from metadata supplied by the sample provider and were not determined by assay-based typing. The material from the prospective study consisted of cDNA or gDNA derived from T cells, B-cell-depleted T cells, or PBMCs. The samples were drawn from the first 160 participants of the ongoing ImmuneRACE study and from 950 to 1,500 subjects provided by 6 global collaborators. The full study reports these points: The amount of clinical and demographic metadata varied by source and participant and was provided uncurated.

Turning to this clone: The antigen this receptor binds is unknown. No base quality values were provided; no much bigger clone lies one nucleotide off.

The collaborating institutions used their own protocols to collect whole blood in K2EDTA tubes. For TCRbeta analysis, collaborators shipped samples as frozen whole blood, isolated PBMCs, or DNA extracted from either of those sample types. The immunoSEQ Assay, a bias-controlled multiplex PCR, was used to amplify TCRbeta CDR3 regions from genomic DNA. Per the source publication's procedure: Within the assay, amplification of reference gene primers was used to estimate how many nucleated cells each sample contained. To quantify the absolute abundance of each unique TCRbeta CDR3 rearrangement, sequence reads were collapsed and filtered. For each sample, productive Simpson clonality was calculated as the square root of Simpson's diversity index over productive rearrangements. TCRdb stores this immuneACCESS table with in-frame sequences only. Part of the clones is absent; in the studies checked, under half of the shortfall reflects unresolved V genes, and no reason is known for the rest. The V and J calls and the clone size are those of that table, but D and trimming were determined from the DNA. This sample has about 80,000 clones in its table, and about 85% of those were observed once. The ten largest clones add up to 18% of the sample.

CDR1 and CDR2 are read off the germline V gene (reference sequence) as LNHDA and SQIVND. The CDR3 runs 16 residues from the cysteine to the phenylalanine. The sequence is cut down to CDR3 DNA, 48 bases in frame from base 1. Germline trimming amounts to 4 bases on V and 10 bases on J, with 9 as the count of junction bases outside the gene matches. The rearrangement joined TRBV19 to TRBJ1-6, and TRBD1 matches 11 of the central bases. The origin of this receptor is an elderly man with active or convalescent COVID-19. Sequencing input: peripheral blood. The CDR3 amino acid sequence is: CASSNPGQGAGSPLHF. Here is the DNA: TGTGCCAGTAGTAACCCCGGACAGGGGGCAGGATCACCCCTCCACTTT.